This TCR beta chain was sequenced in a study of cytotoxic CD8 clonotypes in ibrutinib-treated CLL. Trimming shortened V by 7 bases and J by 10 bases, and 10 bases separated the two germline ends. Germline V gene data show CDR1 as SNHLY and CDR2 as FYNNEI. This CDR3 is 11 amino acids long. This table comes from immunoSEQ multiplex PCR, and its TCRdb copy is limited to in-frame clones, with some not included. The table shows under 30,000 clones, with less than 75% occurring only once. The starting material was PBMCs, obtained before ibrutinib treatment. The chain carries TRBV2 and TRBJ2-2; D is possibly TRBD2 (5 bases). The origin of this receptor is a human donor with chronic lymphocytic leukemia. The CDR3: CASTVRVELFF. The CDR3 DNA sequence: TGTGCCAGCACGGTGCGGGTGGAGCTGTTTTTT.